This TCR beta chain was documented in a study of vaccination and CD4 T cells after COVID-19. The treatment is: roughly 10-day PBMC culture with coronavirus spike peptide pools or control peptides (ViraFEST assay). The length of the CDR3 is 12 residues. Per germline, CDR1 DFQATT and CDR2 SNEGSKA (reference sequence). The germline V and J ends were trimmed by 5 bases and 1 base, with 7 bases remaining between them. This clonotype has a single count. Antigen unknown. Cultured CD4+ T-cell DNA underwent Oncomine TCR Beta short-read sequencing. MiXCR, applied by TCRdb to the PCR reads, yields one record per CDR3 protein. The table includes some 21,000 distinct CDR3 sequences, 40% to 50% detected once.

V is TRBV20-1 and J is TRBJ2-3, with D perhaps matching TRBD1 (5 bases). This clonotype was sampled from a human donor who had recovered from COVID-19. Sequencing was done on a sample of CD4+ T cells from blood, cultured in vitro. In DNA form, the CDR3 reads TGCAGTGCTGGCAGGGGCACAGATACGCAGTATTTT. Protein: CSAGRGTDTQYF.